This T cell receptor beta chain was captured by sequencing in a study of shared clonotypes between healthy human individuals. The authors loaded roughly 200 ng DNA, roughly 27,000 T cell genomes, into sorted-subset replicate PCRs. Here immunoSEQ multiplex PCR was the method, and the copy in TCRdb shows in-frame clones only, minus some. In the table there are roughly 1 million clones, 70% to 80% of which are singletons. On this clone: What it binds is unknown.

Study-wide points: Measured sharing among donors was expected to vary with sequencing depth. Inspection by rarefaction showed sorted-subset sequencing to be incomplete despite large depth.

The V and J ends lost 7 bases and 7 bases respectively, with 11 bases between them. CDR3 size: 12 residues. Germline values: CDR1 MDHEN, CDR2 SYDVKM. Both subsets, CD45RA+ naive and CD45RA-negative memory, were split from the CD4+ cells. The rearrangement joins TRBV28 to TRBJ1-5; D is undetermined. The origin of this receptor is a man in his late teens or twenties in good health. Some clones in this sample may be carry-over from other donors' samples. Sequenced sample: memory CD4+ T cells from PBMCs. Subset: CD45RA-negative fraction. In DNA, the CDR3 is TGTGCCAGCACCCTGGTTGGACAGCCCCAGCATTTT. Its protein product is CASTLVGQPQHF.